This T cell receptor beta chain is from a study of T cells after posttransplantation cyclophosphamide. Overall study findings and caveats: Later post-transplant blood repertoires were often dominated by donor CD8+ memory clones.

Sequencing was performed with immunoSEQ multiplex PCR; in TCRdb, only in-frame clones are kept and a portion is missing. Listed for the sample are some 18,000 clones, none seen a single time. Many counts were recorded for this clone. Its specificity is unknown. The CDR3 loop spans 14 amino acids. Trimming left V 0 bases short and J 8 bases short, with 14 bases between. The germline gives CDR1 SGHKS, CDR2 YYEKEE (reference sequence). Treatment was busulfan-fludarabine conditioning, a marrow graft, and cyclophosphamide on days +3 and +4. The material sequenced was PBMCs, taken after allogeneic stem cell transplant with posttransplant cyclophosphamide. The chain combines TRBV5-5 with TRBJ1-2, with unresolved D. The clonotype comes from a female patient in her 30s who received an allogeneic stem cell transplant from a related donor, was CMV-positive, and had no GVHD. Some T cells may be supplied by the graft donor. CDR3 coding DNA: TGTGCCAGCAGCTTGGGTCCTTCCCCCTACGGCTACACCTTC. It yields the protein CASSLGPSPYGYTF.